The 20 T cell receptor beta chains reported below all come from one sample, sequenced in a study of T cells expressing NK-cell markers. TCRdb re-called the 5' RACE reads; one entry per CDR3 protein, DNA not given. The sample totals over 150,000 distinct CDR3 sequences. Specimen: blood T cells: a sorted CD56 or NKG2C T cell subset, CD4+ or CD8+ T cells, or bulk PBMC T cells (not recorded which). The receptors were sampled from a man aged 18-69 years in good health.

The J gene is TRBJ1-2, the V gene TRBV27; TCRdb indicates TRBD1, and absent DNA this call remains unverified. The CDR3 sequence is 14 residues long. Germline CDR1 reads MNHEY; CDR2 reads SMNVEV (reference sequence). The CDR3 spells CASSLTLQGAGYTF.

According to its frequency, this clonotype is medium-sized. CDR3 protein: CASSASDSPYSNQPQHF. The rearrangement uses TRBV2 and TRBJ1-5; TCRdb's D call of TRBD1 is untestable without DNA. CDR3 length: 17 residues. Germline CDR1 and CDR2: SNHLY and FYNNEI.

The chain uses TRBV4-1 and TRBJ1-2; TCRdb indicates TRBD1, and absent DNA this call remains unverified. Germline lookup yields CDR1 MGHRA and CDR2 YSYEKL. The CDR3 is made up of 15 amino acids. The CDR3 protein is CASSPVLDRSNGYTF.

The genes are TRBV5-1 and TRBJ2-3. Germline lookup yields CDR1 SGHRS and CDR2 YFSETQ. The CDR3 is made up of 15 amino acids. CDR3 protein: CASSLATTITDTQYF.

This CDR3 reads CASSFWLTEAYNEQFF. The chain uses TRBV12-3 or TRBV12-4 and TRBJ2-1; the TRBD1 assignment by TCRdb is unverifiable without DNA. CDR3 length: 16 residues.

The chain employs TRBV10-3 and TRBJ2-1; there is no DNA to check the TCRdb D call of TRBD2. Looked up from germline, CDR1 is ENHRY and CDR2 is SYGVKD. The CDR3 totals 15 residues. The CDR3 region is CAISDTSGGHNEQFF.

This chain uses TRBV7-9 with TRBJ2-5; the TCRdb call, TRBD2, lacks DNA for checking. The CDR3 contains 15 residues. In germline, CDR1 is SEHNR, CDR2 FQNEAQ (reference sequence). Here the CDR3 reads CASSFGSGGQETQYF.

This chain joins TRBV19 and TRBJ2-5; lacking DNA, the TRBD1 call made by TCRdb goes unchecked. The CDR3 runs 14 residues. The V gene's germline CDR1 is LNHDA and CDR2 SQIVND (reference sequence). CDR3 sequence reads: CASSTGTGRETQYF.

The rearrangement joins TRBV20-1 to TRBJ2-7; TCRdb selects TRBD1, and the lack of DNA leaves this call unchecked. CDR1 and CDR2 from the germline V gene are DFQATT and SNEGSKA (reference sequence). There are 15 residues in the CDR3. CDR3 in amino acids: CSAVYNRELSYEQYF.

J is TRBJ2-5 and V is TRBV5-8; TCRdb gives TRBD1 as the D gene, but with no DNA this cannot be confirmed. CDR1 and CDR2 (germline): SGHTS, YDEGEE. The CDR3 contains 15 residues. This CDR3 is CASSPTGGRQETQYF.

The chain's CDR3 is CASSQEGVLAEGTDTQYF. This sequence joins TRBV3-1 and TRBJ2-3; TCRdb gives TRBD1 as the D gene, but with no DNA this cannot be confirmed. CDR1 is LGHDT and CDR2 is YNNKEL in the germline V gene (reference sequence). CDR3 length: 18 amino acids.

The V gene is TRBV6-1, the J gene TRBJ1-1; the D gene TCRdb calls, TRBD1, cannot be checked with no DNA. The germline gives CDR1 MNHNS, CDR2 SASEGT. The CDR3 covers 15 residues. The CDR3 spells CASNIPGQENTEAFF.

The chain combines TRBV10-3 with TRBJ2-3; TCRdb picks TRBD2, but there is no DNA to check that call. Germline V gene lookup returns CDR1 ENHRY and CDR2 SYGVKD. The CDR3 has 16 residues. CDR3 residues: CAISEFWEGPTDTQYF.

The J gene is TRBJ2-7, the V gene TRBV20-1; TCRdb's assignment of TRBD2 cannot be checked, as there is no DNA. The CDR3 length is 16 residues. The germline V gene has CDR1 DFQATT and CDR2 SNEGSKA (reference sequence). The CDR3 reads CSARDQPGRPSYEQYF.

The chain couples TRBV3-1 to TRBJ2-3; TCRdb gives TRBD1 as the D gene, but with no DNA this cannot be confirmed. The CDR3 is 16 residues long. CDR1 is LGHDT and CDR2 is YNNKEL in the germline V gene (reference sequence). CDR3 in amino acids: CASSQGRGRITDTQYF.

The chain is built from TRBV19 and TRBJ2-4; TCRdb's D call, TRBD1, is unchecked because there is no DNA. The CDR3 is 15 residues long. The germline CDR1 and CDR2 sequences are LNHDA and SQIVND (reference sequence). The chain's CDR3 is CASSIADTAKNIQYF.

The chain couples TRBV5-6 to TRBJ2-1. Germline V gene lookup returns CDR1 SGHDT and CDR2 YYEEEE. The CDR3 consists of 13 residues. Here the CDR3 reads CASSLVGVDEQFF.

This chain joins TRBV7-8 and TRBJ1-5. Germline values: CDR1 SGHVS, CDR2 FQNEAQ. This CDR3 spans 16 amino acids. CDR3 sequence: CASSLAQAGGDQPQHF.

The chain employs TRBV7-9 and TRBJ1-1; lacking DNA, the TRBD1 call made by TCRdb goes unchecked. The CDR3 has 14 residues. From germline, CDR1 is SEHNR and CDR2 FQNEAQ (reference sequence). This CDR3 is CASSSVGGYTEAFF. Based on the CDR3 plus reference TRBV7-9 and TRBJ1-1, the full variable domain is DTGVSQNPRHKITKRGQNVTFRCDPISEHNRLYWYRQTLGQGPEFLTYFQNEAQLEKSRLLSDRFSAERPKGSFSTLEIQRTEQGDSAMYLCASSSVGGYTEAFFGQGTRLTVV.

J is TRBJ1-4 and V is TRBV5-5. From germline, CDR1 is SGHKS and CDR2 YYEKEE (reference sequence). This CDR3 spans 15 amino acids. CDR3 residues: CASSLSGRDDEKLFF.